One and the same sample provided the 27 T cell receptor beta chains below, sequenced in a study of cytomegalovirus exposure and HLA in healthy donors. The PCR contained 60 Vbeta and 13 Jbeta primers. The assay was immunoSEQ multiplex PCR, and TCRdb's table has in-frame clones only and misses some. The repertoire includes 140,000 to 150,000 clones, more than 75% of them detected once, and roughly 2.4% sits in the top ten. The sample was PBMCs. Receptors originate from a woman younger than 35 in good health and CMV-seropositive.

The chain uses TRBV2 and TRBJ2-7; a weak D match, TRBD2 (6 bases). The ends were cut back, 0 bases at V and 6 bases at J, with 9 bases in the middle. CDR1 and CDR2 from the germline V gene are SNHLY and FYNNEI. This CDR3 is built from 13 residues. DNA for the CDR3: TGTGCCAGCAGTGAAGCGCTGGGGGGCGAGCAGTACTTC. It encodes CASSEALGGEQYF.

This clone has only a few counts. The rearrangement links TRBV19 to TRBJ1-5; possibly TRBD1 for D (5 bases). Per the germline V gene, CDR1 is LNHDA and CDR2 is SQIVND (reference sequence). This CDR3 is 14 amino acids long. The ends were cut back, 6 bases at V and 1 base at J, with 10 bases in the middle. This chain's CDR3 is CASSPPGSNQPQHF. DNA for the CDR3: TGTGCCAGTAGCCCCCCAGGGAGCAATCAGCCCCAGCATTTT.

This sequence joins TRBV4-3 and TRBJ2-5; D is perhaps TRBD1 (6 bases). V lost 4 bases to trimming and J lost 5 bases, with 14 bases between them. Germline V CDR1 and CDR2: LGHNA, YSLEER. The CDR3 extends over 14 amino acids. The CDR3 spells CASSPLGGRETQYF. Written as DNA, the CDR3 is TGCGCCAGCAGCCCCCTTGGGGGCAGGGAGACCCAGTACTTC.

V usage is TRBV11-2 and J usage is TRBJ1-2; TRBD1 agrees at 9 bases. This CDR3 has 15 amino acids. Trimming removed 1 base from V and 6 bases from J; junction bases left unmatched: 6. Per germline, CDR1 SGHAT and CDR2 FQNNGV. The CDR3 DNA reads TGTGCCAGCAGCTTAGTAGGGACAGGGTCCGATGGCTACACCTTC. Protein sequence: CASSLVGTGSDGYTF.

The chain employs TRBV28 and TRBJ1-5, with 9 bases identical to TRBD1. The CDR3 is made up of 15 amino acids. The germline V gene encodes CDR1 MDHEN and CDR2 SYDVKM. The J segment lost 4 bases and the V segment lost 5 bases, leaving 6 bases of the junction unmatched. Written as DNA, the CDR3 is TGTGCCAGCAGTCCGGGACAGGGCCTGAATCAGCCCCAGCATTTT. Protein: CASSPGQGLNQPQHF.

The V call is TRBV6-5, the J call TRBJ2-2; 7 bases align to TRBD1. Germline assignment: CDR1 MNHEY and CDR2 SVGAGI. The junction had 3 bases not matched to a gene; V was cut back by 6 bases and J by 2 bases. The CDR3 consists of 14 residues. The CDR3 sequence is CASRGTANTGELFF. CDR3 bases: TGTGCCAGCAGGGGGACAGCCAACACCGGGGAGCTGTTTTTT.

The gene calls are TRBV6-1 and TRBJ1-5; weak D call: TRBD1 (5 bases). V shed 8 bases and J shed 3 bases, with 11 bases lying between them. The CDR3 extends over 13 amino acids. The germline CDR1 and CDR2 sequences are MNHNS and SASEGT. CDR3 sequence (DNA): TGTGCCAGCCATGACAGCTACAATCAGCCCCAGCATTTT. Protein product: CASHDSYNQPQHF.

The CDR3 DNA reads as TGTGCCAGCTCACCCCCCGGGACAGTGAGCTCTGGAAACACCATATATTTT. Encoded protein: CASSPPGTVSSGNTIYF. The chain couples TRBV18 to TRBJ1-3; 7 nucleotides match TRBD1. The germline V gene has CDR1 KGHSH and CDR2 LQKENI. The V and J ends lost 3 bases and 0 bases, in that order; junction bases with no gene match: 8. This CDR3 region has 17 residues.

V and J are TRBV11-2 and TRBJ1-2; 8 bases match TRBD1. The CDR3 contains 16 residues. Unmatched junction bases numbered 14, after V lost 5 bases and J lost 6 bases. The germline gives CDR1 SGHAT, CDR2 FQNNGV. CDR3 coding DNA: TGTGCCAGCAGCGACCCCACCTCAGGGGGCGCGAATGGCTACACCTTC. Translation gives CASSDPTSGGANGYTF. Together with reference TRBV11-2 and TRBJ1-2, the CDR3 gives the full variable domain: EAGVAQSPRYKIIEKRQSVAFWCNPISGHATLYWYQQILGQGPKLLIQFQNNGVVDDSQLPKDRFSAERLKGVDSTLKIQPAKLEDSAVYLCASSDPTSGGANGYTFGSGTRLTVV.

The sample holds one count of this clone. The chain recombines TRBV6-5 with TRBJ1-2; 7 bases align to TRBD1. CDR1 and CDR2 from the germline V gene are MNHEY and SVGAGI. V lost 5 bases, J lost 5 bases, and 8 bases stayed unmatched. The CDR3 totals 14 residues. In nucleotides, the CDR3 is TGTGCCAGCAGTAAAGATCTACAGGGGTATGGCTACACCTTC. It specifies CASSKDLQGYGYTF.

This chain joins TRBV7-2 and TRBJ1-5; a possible D gene is TRBD1 (5 bases). CDR1 and CDR2 from the germline V gene are SGHTA and FQGNSA. The CDR3 has 15 residues. V gave up 2 bases and J gave up 2 bases, with 10 bases separating them. CDR3 region: CASSLPGLGNQPQHF. CDR3 coding DNA: TGTGCCAGCAGCTTACCAGGGTTGGGCAATCAGCCCCAGCATTTT. Using reference TRBV7-2 and TRBJ1-5 for the parts outside the CDR3, the full variable domain is GAGVSQSPSNKVTEKGKDVELRCDPISGHTALYWYRQSLGQGLEFLIYFQGNSAPDKSGLPSDRFSAERTGGSVSTLTIQRTQQEDSAVYLCASSLPGLGNQPQHFGDGTRLSIL.

The chain combines TRBV18 with TRBJ1-1; possible D gene TRBD1, 5 bases. The CDR3 runs to 13 residues. Deletions cut 3 bases from V and 5 bases from J, with 10 bases between. Germline CDR1 and CDR2: KGHSH and LQKENI. This CDR3 is CASSPGGVTEAFF. The CDR3 nucleotides are TGTGCCAGCTCACCGGGGGGGGTGACTGAAGCTTTCTTT.

This clone came up once. The chain combines TRBV27 with TRBJ1-2; maybe TRBD1 (5 bases). Germline V gene lookup returns CDR1 MNHEY and CDR2 SMNVEV (reference sequence). This CDR3 comprises 12 residues. Deletions cut 6 bases from V and 8 bases from J, with 13 bases between. Written as DNA, the CDR3 is TGTGCCAGCAGGAGCGCGGGGGAGGGCTACACCTTC. It encodes CASRSAGEGYTF.

This clone was seen just once. The rearrangement links TRBV7-9 to TRBJ2-7; D perhaps matches TRBD1 (5 bases). CDR3 size: 13 residues. Germline V gene data show CDR1 as SEHNR and CDR2 as FQNEAQ (reference sequence). The V end was cut by 5 bases, the J end by 7 bases, with 15 bases between. This CDR3 is CASSGRAAREQYF. CDR3 nucleotide sequence: TGTGCCAGCAGCGGCAGGGCCGCGCGGGAGCAGTACTTC.

This clone has a single count. The chain carries TRBV5-4 and TRBJ2-1; TRBD1 agrees at 7 bases. Per the germline V gene, CDR1 is SGHNT and CDR2 is YYREEE (reference sequence). Losses at the gene ends were 3 bases for V and 0 bases for J; bases not matched to a gene: 9. The CDR3 is made up of 17 amino acids. The CDR3 bases are TGTGCCAGCAGCTCCAAACAGGGGATTAGCTCCTACAATGAGCAGTTCTTC. It translates to CASSSKQGISSYNEQFF.

V and J are TRBV15 and TRBJ1-5, with TRBD1 matching over 10 bases. The germline V gene has CDR1 LNHNV and CDR2 YYDKDF (reference sequence). V shed 1 base and J 6 bases; nucleotides not matched to a gene: 12. The CDR3 consists of 18 residues. The CDR3 nucleotides read TGTGCCACCAGCAGAGGGGCCCCGGGACAGGGGTTATTTCAGCCCCAGCATTTT. Translating it yields CATSRGAPGQGLFQPQHF.

In DNA, the CDR3 is TGTGCCAGCAGGGGACAGGGGGCCGGGGAGCTGTTTTTT. The encoded protein is CASRGQGAGELFF. V and J are TRBV6-5 and TRBJ2-2; 11 bases fit TRBD1. J lost 6 bases, V lost 6 bases, and 0 bases had no gene match. The CDR3 length is 13 residues. The V gene's germline CDR1 is MNHEY and CDR2 SVGAGI.

The chain uses TRBV18 and TRBJ1-5; 9 nucleotides agree with TRBD1. CDR1 and CDR2 (germline): KGHSH, LQKENI. The CDR3 runs 16 residues. J gave up 0 bases and V 4 bases, and 4 bases lay outside the gene matches. CDR3: CASSQGTGTSNQPQHF. The CDR3 nucleotides are TGTGCCAGCTCACAGGGGACAGGGACTAGCAATCAGCCCCAGCATTTT.

V gene TRBV19 combines with J gene TRBJ1-5, with 8 bases that match TRBD1. The CDR3 sequence is 15 residues long. The ends lost 5 bases at V and 3 bases at J; junction bases unmatched: 6. CDR1 is LNHDA, CDR2 SQIVND, per germline (reference sequence). This CDR3 reads CASSGTGGTNQPQHF. The DNA of the CDR3 is TGTGCCAGTAGTGGTACAGGGGGGACCAATCAGCCCCAGCATTTT. The whole variable domain, remainder taken from reference TRBV19 and TRBJ1-5, is DGGITQSPKYLFRKEGQNVTLSCEQNLNHDAMYWYRQDPGQGLRLIYYSQIVNDFQKGDIAEGYSVSREKKESFPLTVTSAQKNPTAFYLCASSGTGGTNQPQHFGDGTRLSIL.

The V and J genes are TRBV7-2 and TRBJ1-1; D uncertain. The V and J ends lost 1 base and 10 bases respectively, with 10 bases between them. Germline V gene data show CDR1 as SGHTA and CDR2 as FQGNSA. The CDR3 runs 12 residues. The CDR3 here is CASSLVVGGAFF. In DNA form, the CDR3 reads TGTGCCAGCAGCTTAGTAGTCGGCGGAGCTTTCTTT.

The genes are TRBV5-1 and TRBJ2-4; D unclear. From germline, CDR1 is SGHRS and CDR2 YFSETQ. V was clipped by 4 bases and J by 1 base, with 12 bases between them. This CDR3 contains 15 residues. The CDR3 DNA sequence: TGCGCCAGCAGCCCCGAAATACAGGCCAAAAACATTCAGTACTTC. Its translation is CASSPEIQAKNIQYF.

This chain connects TRBV7-9 to TRBJ2-1, with TRBD2 matching over 8 bases. Unmatched junction bases numbered 4, after V lost 0 bases and J lost 9 bases. Germline V gene lookup returns CDR1 SEHNR and CDR2 FQNEAQ (reference sequence). CDR3 length: 14 amino acids. The CDR3 loop is CASSLASGGGEQFF. Here the CDR3 DNA reads TGTGCCAGCAGCTTAGCCAGCGGGGGAGGTGAGCAGTTCTTC.

By share, this clone counts as medium-sized. V gene TRBV7-6 combines with J gene TRBJ2-6, with unresolved D. V was trimmed by 4 bases and J by 1 base, leaving 11 bases between them. CDR3 size: 16 residues. CDR1 SGHVS and CDR2 FNYEAQ come from the germline V gene. CDR3 coding DNA: TGTGCCAGCAGCTCATCCGTCGGGTCTGGGGCCAACGTCCTGACTTTC. This translates into CASSSSVGSGANVLTF.

This clone is a singleton in its sample. V usage is TRBV6-5 and J usage is TRBJ1-2; 7 bases map to TRBD1. Trimming removed 7 bases from V and 4 bases from J; junction bases left unmatched: 9. This CDR3 comprises 14 residues. The germline gives CDR1 MNHEY, CDR2 SVGAGI. This CDR3 is CASTGTDSIYGYTF. CDR3 DNA: TGTGCCAGCACCGGGACAGACAGCATCTATGGCTACACCTTC.

The chain combines TRBV29-1 with TRBJ2-1, with TRBD1 matching 8 bases. Germline V gives CDR1 SQVTM, CDR2 ANQGSEA. J gave up 0 bases and V 6 bases, and 7 bases lay outside the gene matches. The CDR3 spans 15 residues. As DNA, the CDR3 is TGCAGCGTGACCCGACAGGGGCGCTCCTACAATGAGCAGTTCTTC. This codes for CSVTRQGRSYNEQFF.

This clone was seen only once. The V and J genes are TRBV7-4 and TRBJ2-7; 7 bases are shared with TRBD1. With 8 bases clipped from V and 1 base from J, the junction kept 2 bases outside the gene matches. The CDR3 runs 12 residues. Germline CDR1 SGHVT, CDR2 SQSDAQ. The CDR3 region is CASPGGSYEQYF. CDR3 bases: TGTGCCAGCCCAGGGGGTTCCTACGAGCAGTACTTC.

The chain recombines TRBV28 with TRBJ2-1; 7 nucleotides agree with TRBD2. With V trimmed by 6 bases and J by 4 bases, 6 bases remained unmatched. The CDR3 extends over 14 amino acids. CDR1 is MDHEN, CDR2 SYDVKM, per germline. CDR3 in amino acids: CASRGYGGYNEQFF. In DNA form, the CDR3 reads TGTGCCAGCAGGGGTTACGGGGGGTACAATGAGCAGTTCTTC.